Here is one TCR beta chain with its context. It lacks a known antigen. The input lacks base qualities; no much larger clone sits a single base away. The data were taken from a study of technical replicates of blood from a handful of donors (dated by TCRdb to 2015 to 2018). Compared with germline, V lacks 5 bases and J lacks 6 bases; bases without a gene match: 4. Reading from cysteine to phenylalanine, the CDR3 counts 15 amino acids. Of all the DNA, just the CDR3 is kept, 45 bases in frame from base 1. Reading the germline V gene gives CDR1 MDHEN and CDR2 SYDVKM. The protocol used for the library was the immunoSEQ multiplex PCR assay. TCRdb's version of the immuneACCESS table is confined to in-frame rearrangements and falls short of the full clone set. An unresolved V gene accounts for under half of the shortfall where checked; the remainder is of unknown origin. Here the sample has about 15,000 clones; around 80% occur a single time. The ten largest clones represent approximately 12% of the sample.

The V and J genes are TRBV28 and TRBJ2-1; a stretch of 13 junction bases matches TRBD2. Sequenced: PBMCs. The clonotype comes from a human donor in good health. The DNA reads TGTGCCAGCAGTCGGACTAGCGGGAGAGGCAATGAGCAGTTCTTC. This sequence encodes CASSRTSGRGNEQFF.